The 18 T cell receptor beta chains listed next were all sequenced from one sample in a study of T cell responses to AZD1222 COVID-19 vaccine. Assay used: immunoSEQ multiplex PCR; TCRdb lists only in-frame clones, some missing. The data show roughly 86,000 clones, with around 85% seen just once and about 4.6% held by the top ten. The input for sequencing was peripheral blood, taken 28 days after the second AZD1222 dose. All receptors derive from an adult who received the AZD1222 COVID-19 vaccine.

This sequence joins TRBV6-5 and TRBJ1-3; 11 positions agree with TRBD1. CDR1 and CDR2 from the germline V gene are MNHEY and SVGAGI. This CDR3 comprises 14 residues. V lost 8 bases and J lost 7; bases outside the gene matches: 7. CDR3 amino acids: CASQGTGGSNTIYF. CDR3 in DNA: TGTGCCAGCCAGGGGACAGGGGGTAGCAACACCATATATTTT.

The chain has TRBV4-2 and TRBJ2-7, with TRBD2 matching over 12 bases. Germline V lookup: CDR1 LGHNA, CDR2 YNFKEQ. V trimming: 2 bases; J trimming: 3 bases; junction bases outside the gene matches: 2. This CDR3 contains 15 residues. The CDR3 region is CASSQTSGGNYEQYF. The DNA for the CDR3 is TGTGCCAGCAGCCAAACTAGCGGGGGGAACTACGAGCAGTACTTC.

The chain links TRBV12-5 to TRBJ2-5, with 7 bases matching TRBD1. Trimming removed 0 bases from V and 5 bases from J; junction bases left unmatched: 12. The CDR3 extends over 17 amino acids. Germline-derived CDR1 and CDR2 are LGHNT and FRNRAP. The CDR3 spells CASGLVQGTADGETQYF. In nucleotides, the CDR3 is TGTGCTAGTGGTTTGGTACAAGGGACAGCGGACGGGGAGACCCAGTACTTC.

The chain uses TRBV27 and TRBJ1-2, with 7 bases fitting TRBD1. J was trimmed by 0 bases and V by 5 bases; bases with no gene match: 9. The CDR3 is made up of 16 amino acids. From germline, CDR1 is MNHEY and CDR2 SMNVEV (reference sequence). The CDR3 protein is CASSRQGLESNYGYTF. The CDR3 DNA reads TGTGCCAGCAGTCGACAGGGTTTGGAATCTAACTATGGCTACACCTTC.

This clone has only one observation. The chain couples TRBV7-2 to TRBJ2-1; 9 nucleotides line up with TRBD2. Per the germline V gene, CDR1 is SGHTA and CDR2 is FQGNSA. V trimming: 9 bases; J trimming: 2 bases; junction bases outside the gene matches: 8. This CDR3 has 15 amino acids. The CDR3 is CARRRAGGPYNEQFF. CDR3 DNA sequence: TGTGCCAGGCGTAGGGCGGGGGGGCCCTACAATGAGCAGTTCTTC.

The rearrangement uses TRBV5-1 and TRBJ2-3, with TRBD2 identical over 14 bases. The V gene's germline CDR1 is SGHRS and CDR2 YFSETQ. J lost 4 bases, V lost 5 bases, and 6 bases had no gene match. The CDR3 length is 16 residues. The CDR3 loop reads CASSPGTSGSADTQYF. CDR3 DNA sequence: TGCGCCAGCAGTCCCGGGACTAGCGGGAGCGCAGATACGCAGTATTTT.

The chain carries TRBV5-1 and TRBJ2-5; the D is unclear. Germline V gene sequence: CDR1 SGHRS, CDR2 YFSETQ. This CDR3 is 14 amino acids long. Trimming cost V 0 bases and J 5 bases, with 11 bases left between them. The CDR3 region is CASSLEVNRETQYF. As DNA, the CDR3 is TGCGCCAGCAGCTTGGAAGTCAACCGGGAGACCCAGTACTTC.

The chain combines TRBV2 with TRBJ2-1; 10 nucleotides match TRBD2. After removal of 7 bases from V and 7 bases from J, the junction contained 13 bases not matched to a gene. Germline CDR1 reads SNHLY; CDR2 reads FYNNEI. The length of the CDR3 is 16 residues. The CDR3 is CASNLVAGGRSNEQFF. The DNA for the CDR3 is TGTGCCAGCAACCTCGTAGCGGGAGGACGGTCGAATGAGCAGTTCTTC.

CDR3 DNA: TGTGCCAGTAGTATGGGGGGGGTTTCAACTGAAGCTTTCTTT. It encodes CASSMGGVSTEAFF. The V call is TRBV19, the J call TRBJ1-1; D possibly corresponds to TRBD1 (5 bases). Between the trimmed V and J ends, which lost 3 bases and 5 bases, there was a span of 13 bases. The V gene's germline CDR1 is LNHDA and CDR2 SQIVND (reference sequence). This CDR3 region has 14 residues.

CDR3 in amino acids: CASSVEPSRWETTF. CDR3 DNA sequence: TGTGCCAGCAGCGTAGAACCATCAAGGTGGGAGACAACCTTC. The rearrangement joins TRBV9 to TRBJ1-2; D gene ambiguous. The CDR3 runs to 14 residues. Deletions cut 0 bases from V and 14 bases from J, with 20 bases between. In germline, CDR1 is SGDLS, CDR2 YYNGEE.

The V call is TRBV4-3, the J call TRBJ2-1; 14 nucleotides align to TRBD2. J lost 6 bases, V lost 3 bases, and 10 bases had no gene match. This CDR3 contains 18 residues. The germline CDR1 and CDR2 sequences are LGHNA and YSLEER. CDR3 in amino acids: CASSHEPGLAGVGNEQFF. CDR3 DNA: TGCGCCAGCAGCCATGAGCCGGGACTAGCGGGAGTAGGCAATGAGCAGTTCTTC.

The rearrangement joins TRBV27 to TRBJ1-1, with D unclear. This CDR3 is 12 amino acids long. Trimming removed 6 bases at V and 8 bases at J, with 13 bases between. From germline, CDR1 is MNHEY and CDR2 SMNVEV (reference sequence). CDR3: CASSPPLGEAFF. The CDR3 nucleotides are TGTGCCAGCAGCCCGCCGCTGGGCGAAGCTTTCTTT.

The rearrangement joins TRBV19 to TRBJ2-1, with a possible D match to TRBD2 (6 bases). This CDR3 region has 14 residues. The germline V gene encodes CDR1 LNHDA and CDR2 SQIVND (reference sequence). V lost 1 base and J lost 4, with 8 bases in between. CDR3 nucleotides: TGTGCCAGTAGTATAGCGGGGAGGTACAATGAGCAGTTCTTC. Translating gives CASSIAGRYNEQFF. The full variable domain, completed using reference TRBV19 and TRBJ2-1, is DGGITQSPKYLFRKEGQNVTLSCEQNLNHDAMYWYRQDPGQGLRLIYYSQIVNDFQKGDIAEGYSVSREKKESFPLTVTSAQKNPTAFYLCASSIAGRYNEQFFGPGTRLTVL.

The chain recombines TRBV30 with TRBJ1-2, with 7 bases lining up with TRBD1. This CDR3 has 14 amino acids. Trimming removed 3 bases from V and 8 bases from J; junction bases left unmatched: 12. Germline lookup yields CDR1 GTSNPN and CDR2 SVGIG (reference sequence). The CDR3 is CAWSVNQQGTGYTF. CDR3 bases: TGTGCCTGGAGCGTCAATCAACAGGGGACAGGCTACACCTTC.

The chain is built from TRBV6-2 or TRBV6-3 and TRBJ2-7; 12 bases are a match to TRBD2. The CDR3 runs to 14 residues. The V and J ends lost 5 bases and 3 bases, in that order; junction bases with no gene match: 2. Looked up from germline, CDR1 is MNHEY and CDR2 is SVGEGT. CDR3 amino acids: CASSLAGGGYEQYF. The CDR3, as DNA: TGTGCCAGCAGTCTAGCGGGAGGGGGCTACGAGCAGTACTTC.

The rearrangement uses TRBV5-5 and TRBJ1-1, with unresolved D. Germline V lookup: CDR1 SGHKS, CDR2 YYEKEE (reference sequence). CDR3 length: 13 residues. V lost 4 bases and J lost 0, with 7 bases in between. CDR3 DNA sequence: TGTGCCAGCAGCGTCGGCTTGAACACTGAAGCTTTCTTT. Its translation is CASSVGLNTEAFF.

The chain employs TRBV16 and TRBJ2-5; perhaps TRBD2 as D (6 bases). The CDR3 is 16 amino acids. In germline, CDR1 is KGHSY, CDR2 FQNENV. V was clipped by 1 base and J by 1 base, with 13 bases between them. CDR3 region: CASSQWGSAGQETQYF. The CDR3 DNA follows: TGTGCCAGCAGCCAATGGGGATCAGCGGGCCAAGAGACCCAGTACTTC. Together with reference TRBV16 and TRBJ2-5, the CDR3 gives the full variable domain: GEEVAQTPKHLVRGEGQKAKLYCAPIKGHSYVFWYQQVLKNEFKFLISFQNENVFDETGMPKERFSAKCLPNSPCSLEIQATKLEDSAVYFCASSQWGSAGQETQYFGPGTRLLVL.

The chain carries TRBV10-3 and TRBJ2-7; 12 bases map to TRBD2. V lost 0 bases and J lost 3; bases outside the gene matches: 12. The CDR3 is 19 residues long. The germline V gene encodes CDR1 ENHRY and CDR2 SYGVKD. DNA of the CDR3: TGTGCCATCAGTGAGTCGACGCTAGCGGGAGGGCCTTTGAGCTACGAGCAGTACTTC. Amino acid sequence: CAISESTLAGGPLSYEQYF.